This T cell receptor beta chain was captured by sequencing in a study of CD8 T cells in Susac syndrome. Isolation of CD8+ and CD4+ T cells was performed negatively, whereas enrichment of TEMRA cells was done by FACS. The germline gives CDR1 SNHLY, CDR2 FYNNEI. The CDR3 spans 16 residues. Trimming removed 6 bases from V and 0 bases from J; junction bases left unmatched: 8. An amount of RNA that ranged from about 0.45 to 1 ug was reverse transcribed with random hexamers. TCRdb reanalysed the immunoSEQ multiplex PCR reads using MiXCR and keeps one entry per CDR3 protein. Here the sample spans about 180,000 distinct CDR3 sequences, 80% to 95% being singletons.

The chain employs TRBV2 and TRBJ1-1; 9 positions agree with TRBD1. This TCR was recovered from a human donor with multiple sclerosis. The specimen sequenced was CD4+ T cells from PBMCs. CDR3 residues: CASRLGTGPMNTEAFF. Written as DNA, the CDR3 is TGTGCCAGCAGGCTAGGGACAGGGCCGATGAACACTGAAGCTTTCTTT.